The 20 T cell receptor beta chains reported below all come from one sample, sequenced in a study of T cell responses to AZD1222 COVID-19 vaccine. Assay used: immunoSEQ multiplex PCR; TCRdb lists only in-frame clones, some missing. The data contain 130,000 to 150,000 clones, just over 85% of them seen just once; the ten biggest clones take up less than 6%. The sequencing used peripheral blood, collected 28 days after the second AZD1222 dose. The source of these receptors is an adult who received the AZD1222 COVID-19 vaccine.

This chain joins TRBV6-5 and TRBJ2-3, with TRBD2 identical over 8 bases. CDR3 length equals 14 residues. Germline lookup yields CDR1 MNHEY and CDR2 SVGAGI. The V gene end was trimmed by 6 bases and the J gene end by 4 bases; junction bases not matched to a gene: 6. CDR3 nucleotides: TGTGCCAGCAGAACTGGACTAGCCCCAGATACGCAGTATTTT. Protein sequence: CASRTGLAPDTQYF.

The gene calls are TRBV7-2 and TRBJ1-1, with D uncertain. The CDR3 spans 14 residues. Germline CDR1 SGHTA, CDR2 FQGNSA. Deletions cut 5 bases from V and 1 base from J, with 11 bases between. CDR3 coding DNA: TGTGCCAGCAGCCTAATCGGACGGAACACTGAAGCTTTCTTT. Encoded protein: CASSLIGRNTEAFF.

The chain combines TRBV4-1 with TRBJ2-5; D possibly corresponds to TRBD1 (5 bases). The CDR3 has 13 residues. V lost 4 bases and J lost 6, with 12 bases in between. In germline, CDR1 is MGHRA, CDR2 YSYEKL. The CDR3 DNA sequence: TGCGCCAGCAGCCTAGGGGTGGTTCAGACCCAGTACTTC. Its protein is CASSLGVVQTQYF.

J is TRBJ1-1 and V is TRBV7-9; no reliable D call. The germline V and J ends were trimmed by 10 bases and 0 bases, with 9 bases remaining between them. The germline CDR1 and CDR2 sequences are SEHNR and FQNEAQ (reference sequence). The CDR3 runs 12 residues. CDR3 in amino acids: CATRGLNTEAFF. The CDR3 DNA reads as TGTGCCACTCGAGGCCTGAACACTGAAGCTTTCTTT.

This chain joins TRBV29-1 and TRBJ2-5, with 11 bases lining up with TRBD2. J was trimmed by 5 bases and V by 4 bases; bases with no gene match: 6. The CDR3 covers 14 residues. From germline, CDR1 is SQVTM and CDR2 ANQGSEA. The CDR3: CSVAWTSGRETQYF. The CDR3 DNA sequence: TGCAGCGTTGCGTGGACTAGCGGGCGGGAGACCCAGTACTTC.

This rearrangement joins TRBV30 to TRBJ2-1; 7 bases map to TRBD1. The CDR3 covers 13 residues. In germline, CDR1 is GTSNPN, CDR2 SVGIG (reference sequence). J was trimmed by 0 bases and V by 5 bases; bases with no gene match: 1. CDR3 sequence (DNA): TGTGCCTGGGACAGGGACTCCTACAATGAGCAGTTCTTC. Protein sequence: CAWDRDSYNEQFF.

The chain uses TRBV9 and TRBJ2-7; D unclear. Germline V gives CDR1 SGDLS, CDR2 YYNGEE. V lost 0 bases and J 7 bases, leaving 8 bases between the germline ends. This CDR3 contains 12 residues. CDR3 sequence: CASSVDGLEQYF. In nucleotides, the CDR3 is TGTGCCAGCAGCGTAGATGGCCTGGAGCAGTACTTC.

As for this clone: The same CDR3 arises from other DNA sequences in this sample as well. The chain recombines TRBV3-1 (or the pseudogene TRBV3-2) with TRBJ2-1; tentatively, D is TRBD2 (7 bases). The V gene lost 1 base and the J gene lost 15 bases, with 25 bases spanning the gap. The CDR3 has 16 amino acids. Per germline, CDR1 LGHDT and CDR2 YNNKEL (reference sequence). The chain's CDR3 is CASSQGGAGGLRSPFF. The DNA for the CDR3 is TGTGCCAGCAGCCAAGGTGGGGCCGGGGGGCTTCGGTCCCCGTTCTTC.

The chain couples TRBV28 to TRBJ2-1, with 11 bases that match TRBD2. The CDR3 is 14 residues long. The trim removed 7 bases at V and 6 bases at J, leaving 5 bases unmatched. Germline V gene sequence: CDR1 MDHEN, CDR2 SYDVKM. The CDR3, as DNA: TGTGCCAGCACCCCGGGACTAGCGGCCAATGAGCAGTTCTTC. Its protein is CASTPGLAANEQFF. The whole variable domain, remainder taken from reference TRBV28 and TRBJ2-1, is DVKVTQSSRYLVKRTGEKVFLECVQDMDHENMFWYRQDPGLGLRLIYFSYDVKMKEKGDIPEGYSVSREKKERFSLILESASTNQTSMYLCASTPGLAANEQFFGPGTRLTVL.

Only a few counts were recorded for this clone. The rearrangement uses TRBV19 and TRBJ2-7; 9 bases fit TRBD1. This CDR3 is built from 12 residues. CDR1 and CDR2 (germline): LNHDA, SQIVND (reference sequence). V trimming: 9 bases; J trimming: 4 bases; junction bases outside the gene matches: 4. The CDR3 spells CASGTGLYEQYF. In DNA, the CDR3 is TGTGCCAGCGGGACAGGGCTTTACGAGCAGTACTTC.

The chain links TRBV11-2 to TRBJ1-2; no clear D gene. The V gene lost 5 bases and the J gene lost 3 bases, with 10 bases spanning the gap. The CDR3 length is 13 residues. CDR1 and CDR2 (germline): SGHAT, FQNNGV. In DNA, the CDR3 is TGTGCCAGCAGCGCGGGAAGCCACTATGGCTACACCTTC. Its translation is CASSAGSHYGYTF.

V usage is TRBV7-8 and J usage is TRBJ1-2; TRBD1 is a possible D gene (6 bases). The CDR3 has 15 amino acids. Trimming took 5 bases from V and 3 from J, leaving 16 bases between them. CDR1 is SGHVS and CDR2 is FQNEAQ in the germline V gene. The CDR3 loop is CASSRVTKGDYGYTF. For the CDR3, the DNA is TGTGCCAGCAGCCGCGTTACTAAGGGGGACTATGGCTACACCTTC.

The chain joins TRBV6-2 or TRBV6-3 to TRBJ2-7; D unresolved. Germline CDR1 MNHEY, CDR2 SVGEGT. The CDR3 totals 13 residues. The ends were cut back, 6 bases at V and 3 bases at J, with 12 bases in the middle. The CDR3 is CASSPRVGYEQYF. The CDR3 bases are TGTGCCAGCAGCCCAAGGGTGGGCTACGAGCAGTACTTC.

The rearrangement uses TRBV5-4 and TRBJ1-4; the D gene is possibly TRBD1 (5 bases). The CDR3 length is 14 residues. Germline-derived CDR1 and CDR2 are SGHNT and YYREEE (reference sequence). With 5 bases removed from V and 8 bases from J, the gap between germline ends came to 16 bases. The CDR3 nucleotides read TGTGCCAGCAGTTCCGGGGGAGGTGACGAAAAACTGTTTTTT. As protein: CASSSGGGDEKLFF.

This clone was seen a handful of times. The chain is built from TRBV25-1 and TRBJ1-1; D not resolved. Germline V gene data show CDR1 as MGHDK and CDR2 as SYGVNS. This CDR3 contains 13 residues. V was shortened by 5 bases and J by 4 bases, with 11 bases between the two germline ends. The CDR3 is CASSHRGSTEAFF. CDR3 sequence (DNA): TGTGCCAGCAGTCACAGAGGGAGCACTGAAGCTTTCTTT. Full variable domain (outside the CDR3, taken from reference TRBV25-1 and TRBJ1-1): EADIYQTPRYLVIGTGKKITLECSQTMGHDKMYWYQQDPGMELHLIHYSYGVNSTEKGDLSSESTVSRIRTEHFPLTLESARPSHTSQYLCASSHRGSTEAFFGQGTRLTVV.

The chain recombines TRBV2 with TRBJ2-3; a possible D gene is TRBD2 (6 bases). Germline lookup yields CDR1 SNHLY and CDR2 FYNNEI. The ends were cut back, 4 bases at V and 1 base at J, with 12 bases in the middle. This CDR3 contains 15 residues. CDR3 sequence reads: CASSALAKRTDTQYF. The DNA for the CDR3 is TGTGCCAGCAGTGCTCTAGCGAAGCGCACAGATACGCAGTATTTT.

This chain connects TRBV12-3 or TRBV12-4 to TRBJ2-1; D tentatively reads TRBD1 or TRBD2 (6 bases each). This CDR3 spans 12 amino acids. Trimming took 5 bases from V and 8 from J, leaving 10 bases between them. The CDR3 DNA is TGTGCCAGCAGTCCTAGGGGGGATGAGCAGTTCTTC. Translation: CASSPRGDEQFF.

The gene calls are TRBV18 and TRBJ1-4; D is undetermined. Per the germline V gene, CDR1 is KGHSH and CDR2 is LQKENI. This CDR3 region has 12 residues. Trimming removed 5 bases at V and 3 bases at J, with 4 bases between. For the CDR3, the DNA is TGTGCCAGCTCATCAGCTAATGAAAAACTGTTTTTT. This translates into CASSSANEKLFF.

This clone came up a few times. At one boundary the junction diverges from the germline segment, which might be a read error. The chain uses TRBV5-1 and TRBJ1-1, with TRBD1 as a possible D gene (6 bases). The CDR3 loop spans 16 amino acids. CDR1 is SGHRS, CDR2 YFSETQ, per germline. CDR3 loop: CASSLDLIRTERERDF. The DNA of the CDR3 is TGCGCCAGCAGCCTTGACTTAATTCGGACAGAACGGGAGAGGGACTTT.

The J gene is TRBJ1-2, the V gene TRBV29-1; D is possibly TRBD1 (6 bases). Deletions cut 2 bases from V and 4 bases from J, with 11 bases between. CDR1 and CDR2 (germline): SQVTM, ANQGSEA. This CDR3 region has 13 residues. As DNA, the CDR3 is TGCAGCGTTGAAAAGGGGGTAGGCTATGGCTACACCTTC. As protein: CSVEKGVGYGYTF.